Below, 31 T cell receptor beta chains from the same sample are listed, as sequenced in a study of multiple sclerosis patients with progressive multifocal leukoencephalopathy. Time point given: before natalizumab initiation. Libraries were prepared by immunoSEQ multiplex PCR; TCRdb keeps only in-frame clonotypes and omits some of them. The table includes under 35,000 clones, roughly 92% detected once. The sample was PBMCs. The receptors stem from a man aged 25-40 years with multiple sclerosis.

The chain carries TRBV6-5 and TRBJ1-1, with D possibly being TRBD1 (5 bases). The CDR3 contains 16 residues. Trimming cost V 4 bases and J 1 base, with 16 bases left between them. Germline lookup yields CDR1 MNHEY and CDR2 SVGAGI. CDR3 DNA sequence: TGTGCCAGCAGTTTGAGAGGGAGGGGACCGAACACTGAAGCTTTCTTT. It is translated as CASSLRGRGPNTEAFF.

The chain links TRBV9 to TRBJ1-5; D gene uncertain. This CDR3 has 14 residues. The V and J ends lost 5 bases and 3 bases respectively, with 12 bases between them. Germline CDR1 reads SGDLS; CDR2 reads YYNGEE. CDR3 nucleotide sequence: TGTGCCAGCAGTCGAGACCTAAACAATCAGCCCCAGCATTTT. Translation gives CASSRDLNNQPQHF.

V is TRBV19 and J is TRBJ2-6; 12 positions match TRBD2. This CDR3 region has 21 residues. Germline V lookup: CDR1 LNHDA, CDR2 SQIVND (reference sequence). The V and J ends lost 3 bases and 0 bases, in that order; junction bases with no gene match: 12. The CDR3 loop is CASSIRWGLAGPLSGANVLTF. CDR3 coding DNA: TGTGCCAGTAGTATCCGTTGGGGACTAGCGGGCCCTCTCTCTGGGGCCAACGTCCTGACTTTC.

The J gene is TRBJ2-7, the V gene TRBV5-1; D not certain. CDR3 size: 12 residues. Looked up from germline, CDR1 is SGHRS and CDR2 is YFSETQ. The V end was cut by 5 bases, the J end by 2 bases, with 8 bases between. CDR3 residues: CASRLSTYEQYF. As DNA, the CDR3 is TGCGCCAGCAGGTTGAGTACCTACGAGCAGTACTTC.

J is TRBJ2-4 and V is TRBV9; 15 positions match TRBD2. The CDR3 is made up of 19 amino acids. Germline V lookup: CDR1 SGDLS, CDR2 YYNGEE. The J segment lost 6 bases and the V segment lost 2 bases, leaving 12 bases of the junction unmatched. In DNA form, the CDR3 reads TGTGCCAGCAGCGTGGGAGCCGGGACTAGCGGGAGGTCGAGAAACATTCAGTACTTC. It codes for CASSVGAGTSGRSRNIQYF.

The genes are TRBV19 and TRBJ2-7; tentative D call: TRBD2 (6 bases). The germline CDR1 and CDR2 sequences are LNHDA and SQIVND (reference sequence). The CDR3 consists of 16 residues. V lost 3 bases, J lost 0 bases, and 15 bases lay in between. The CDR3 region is CASSMGDDGSSYEQYF. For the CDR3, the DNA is TGTGCCAGTAGTATGGGTGATGACGGGAGCTCCTACGAGCAGTACTTC.

Written as DNA, the CDR3 is TGTGCCAGCAGTCGGCAAGGGACGGCGAGCACAGATACGCAGTATTTT. As protein: CASSRQGTASTDTQYF. The chain has TRBV2 and TRBJ2-3; D may be TRBD1 or TRBD2 (5 bases each). The CDR3 contains 16 residues. Germline CDR1 is SNHLY and CDR2 is FYNNEI. Trimming took off 5 bases at V and 0 bases at J, with 15 bases between the two ends.

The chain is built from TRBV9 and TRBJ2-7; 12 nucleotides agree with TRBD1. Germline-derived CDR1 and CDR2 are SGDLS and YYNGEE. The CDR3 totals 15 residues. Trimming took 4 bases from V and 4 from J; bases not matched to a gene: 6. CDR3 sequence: CASSPGQGAMYEQYF. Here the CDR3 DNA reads TGTGCCAGCAGCCCGGGACAGGGGGCGATGTACGAGCAGTACTTC.

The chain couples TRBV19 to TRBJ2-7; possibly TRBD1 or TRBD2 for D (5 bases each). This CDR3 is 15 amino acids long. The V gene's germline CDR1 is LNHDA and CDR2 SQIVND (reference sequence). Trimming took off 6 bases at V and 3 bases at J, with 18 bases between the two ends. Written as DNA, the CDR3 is TGTGCCAGTAGGCCCAGGGATAGCGTTTTCTACGAGCAGTACTTC. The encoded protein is CASRPRDSVFYEQYF. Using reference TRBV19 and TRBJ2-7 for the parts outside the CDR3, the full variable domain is DGGITQSPKYLFRKEGQNVTLSCEQNLNHDAMYWYRQDPGQGLRLIYYSQIVNDFQKGDIAEGYSVSREKKESFPLTVTSAQKNPTAFYLCASRPRDSVFYEQYFGPGTRLTVT.

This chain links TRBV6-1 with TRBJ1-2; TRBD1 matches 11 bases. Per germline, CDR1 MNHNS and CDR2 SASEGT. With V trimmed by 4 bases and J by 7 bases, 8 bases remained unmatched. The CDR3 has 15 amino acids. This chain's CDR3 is CASSAPGQGVGGYTF. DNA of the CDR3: TGTGCCAGCAGTGCCCCGGGACAGGGGGTTGGTGGCTACACCTTC.

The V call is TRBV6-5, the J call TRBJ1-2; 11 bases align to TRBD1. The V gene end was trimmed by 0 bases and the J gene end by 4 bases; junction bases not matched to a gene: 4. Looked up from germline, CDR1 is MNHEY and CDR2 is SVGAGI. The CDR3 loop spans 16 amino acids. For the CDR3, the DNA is TGTGCCAGCAGTTACTCAAGGACAGGGGGCGGCTATGGCTACACCTTC. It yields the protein CASSYSRTGGGYGYTF.

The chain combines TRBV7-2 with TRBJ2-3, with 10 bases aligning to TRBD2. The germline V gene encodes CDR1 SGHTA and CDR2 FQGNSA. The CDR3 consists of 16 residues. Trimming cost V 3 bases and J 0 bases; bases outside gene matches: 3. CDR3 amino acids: CASSFRTSGSTDTQYF. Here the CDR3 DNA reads TGTGCCAGCAGCTTCAGGACTAGCGGCAGCACAGATACGCAGTATTTT.

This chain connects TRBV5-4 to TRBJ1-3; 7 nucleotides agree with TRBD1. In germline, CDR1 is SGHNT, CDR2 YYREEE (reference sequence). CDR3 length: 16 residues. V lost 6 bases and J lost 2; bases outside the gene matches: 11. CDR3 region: CASTYGTDLPGNTIYF. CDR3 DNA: TGTGCCAGCACCTACGGGACAGACTTACCTGGAAACACCATATATTTT. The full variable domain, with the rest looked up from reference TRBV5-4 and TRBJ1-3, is ETGVTQSPTHLIKTRGQQVTLRCSSQSGHNTVSWYQQALGQGPQFIFQYYREEENGRGNFPPRFSGLQFPNYSSELNVNALELDDSALYLCASTYGTDLPGNTIYFGEGSWLTVV.

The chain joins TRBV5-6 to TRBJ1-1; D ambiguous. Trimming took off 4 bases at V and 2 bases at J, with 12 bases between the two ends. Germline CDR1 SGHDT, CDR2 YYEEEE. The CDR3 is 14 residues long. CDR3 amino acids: CASSPRGLNTEAFF. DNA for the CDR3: TGTGCCAGCAGCCCTCGGGGTCTAAACACTGAAGCTTTCTTT.

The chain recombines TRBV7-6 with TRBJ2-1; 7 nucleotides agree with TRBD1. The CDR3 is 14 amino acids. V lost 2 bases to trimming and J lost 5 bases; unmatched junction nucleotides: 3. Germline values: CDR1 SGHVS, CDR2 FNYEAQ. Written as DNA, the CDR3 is TGTGCCAGCAGCTTAAGGGGACAGAACAATGAGCAGTTCTTC. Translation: CASSLRGQNNEQFF. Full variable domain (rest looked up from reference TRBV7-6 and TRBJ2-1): GAGVSQSPRYKVTKRGQDVALRCDPISGHVSLYWYRQALGQGPEFLTYFNYEAQQDKSGLPNDRFSAERPEGSISTLTIQRTEQRDSAMYRCASSLRGQNNEQFFGPGTRLTVL.

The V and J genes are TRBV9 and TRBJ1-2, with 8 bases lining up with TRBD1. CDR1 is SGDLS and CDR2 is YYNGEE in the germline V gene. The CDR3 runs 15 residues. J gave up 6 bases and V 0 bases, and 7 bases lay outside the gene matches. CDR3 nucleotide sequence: TGTGCCAGCAGCGTAGGGGTTGGACAGGGTGATGGCTACACCTTC. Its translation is CASSVGVGQGDGYTF.

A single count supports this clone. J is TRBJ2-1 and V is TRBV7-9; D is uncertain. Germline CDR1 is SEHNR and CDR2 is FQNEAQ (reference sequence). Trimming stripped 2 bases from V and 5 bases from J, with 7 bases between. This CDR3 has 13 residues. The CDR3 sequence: CASSLPSHNEQFF. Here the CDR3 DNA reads TGTGCCAGCAGCTTACCGAGTCACAATGAGCAGTTCTTC. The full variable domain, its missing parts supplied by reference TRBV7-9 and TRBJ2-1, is DTGVSQNPRHKITKRGQNVTFRCDPISEHNRLYWYRQTLGQGPEFLTYFQNEAQLEKSRLLSDRFSAERPKGSFSTLEIQRTEQGDSAMYLCASSLPSHNEQFFGPGTRLTVL.

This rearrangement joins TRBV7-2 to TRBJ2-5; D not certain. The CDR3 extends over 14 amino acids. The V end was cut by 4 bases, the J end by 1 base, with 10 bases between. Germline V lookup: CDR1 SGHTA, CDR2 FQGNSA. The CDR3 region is CASSWWQSQETQYF. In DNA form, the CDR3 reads TGTGCCAGCAGCTGGTGGCAGTCCCAAGAGACCCAGTACTTC.

CDR3 DNA sequence: TGTGCCAGCAGTGAAGCTAGCCGATACGAGCAGTACTTC. Protein: CASSEASRYEQYF. The J gene is TRBJ2-7, the V gene TRBV6-1; D is unresolved. Germline assignment: CDR1 MNHNS and CDR2 SASEGT. The V end was cut by 0 bases, the J end by 4 bases, with 7 bases between. CDR3 length: 13 amino acids.

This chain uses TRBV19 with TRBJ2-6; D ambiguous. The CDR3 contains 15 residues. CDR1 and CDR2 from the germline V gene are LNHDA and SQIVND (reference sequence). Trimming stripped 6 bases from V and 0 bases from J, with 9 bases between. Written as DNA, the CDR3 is TGTGCCAGTAGCAAGGACGCCTCTGGGGCCAACGTCCTGACTTTC. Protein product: CASSKDASGANVLTF.

Here the CDR3 reads CASSPFPPRDPRTVDGYTF. CDR3 sequence (DNA): TGTGCCAGCTCACCATTTCCCCCTCGGGACCCAAGAACGGTTGATGGCTACACCTTC. The chain carries TRBV18 and TRBJ1-2; a possible D gene is TRBD1 (5 bases). This CDR3 spans 19 amino acids. Trimming pared 2 bases from V and 6 bases from J, leaving 28 bases between. Germline V gene data show CDR1 as KGHSH and CDR2 as LQKENI.

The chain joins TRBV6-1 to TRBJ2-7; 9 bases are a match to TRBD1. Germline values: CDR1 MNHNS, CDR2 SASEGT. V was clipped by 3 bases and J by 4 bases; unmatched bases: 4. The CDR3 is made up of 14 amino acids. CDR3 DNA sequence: TGTGCCAGCAGTGACTGGACAGGGGATTACGAGCAGTACTTC. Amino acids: CASSDWTGDYEQYF.

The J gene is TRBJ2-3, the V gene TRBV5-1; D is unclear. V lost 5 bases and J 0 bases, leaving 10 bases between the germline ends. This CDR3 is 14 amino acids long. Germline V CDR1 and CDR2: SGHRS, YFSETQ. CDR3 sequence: CASRPETSTDTQYF. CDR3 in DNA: TGCGCCAGCAGGCCCGAAACCAGCACAGATACGCAGTATTTT. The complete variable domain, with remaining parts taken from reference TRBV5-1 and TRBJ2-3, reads KAGVTQTPRYLIKTRGQQVTLSCSPISGHRSVSWYQQTPGQGLQFLFEYFSETQRNKGNFPGRFSGRQFSNSRSEMNVSTLELGDSALYLCASRPETSTDTQYFGPGTRLTVL.

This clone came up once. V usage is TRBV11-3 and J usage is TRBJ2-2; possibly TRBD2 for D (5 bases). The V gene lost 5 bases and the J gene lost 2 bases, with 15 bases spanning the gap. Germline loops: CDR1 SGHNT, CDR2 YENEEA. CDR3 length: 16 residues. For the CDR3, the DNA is TGTGCCAGCAGCCCCGGACTGTTCGCCAACACCGGGGAGCTGTTTTTT. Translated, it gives CASSPGLFANTGELFF.

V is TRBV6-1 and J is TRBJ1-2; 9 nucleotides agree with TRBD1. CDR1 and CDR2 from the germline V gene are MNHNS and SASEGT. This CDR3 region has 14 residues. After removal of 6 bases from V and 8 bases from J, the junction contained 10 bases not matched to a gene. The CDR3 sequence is CASSLNRGREGYTF. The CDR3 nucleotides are TGTGCCAGCAGCCTTAACAGGGGGCGAGAAGGCTACACCTTC.

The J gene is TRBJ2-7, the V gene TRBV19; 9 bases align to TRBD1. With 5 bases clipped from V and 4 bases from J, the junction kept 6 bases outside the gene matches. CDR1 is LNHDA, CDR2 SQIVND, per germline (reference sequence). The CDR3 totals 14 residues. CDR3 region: CASSLGQGTYEQYF. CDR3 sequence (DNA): TGTGCCAGTAGTCTGGGACAGGGAACGTACGAGCAGTACTTC.

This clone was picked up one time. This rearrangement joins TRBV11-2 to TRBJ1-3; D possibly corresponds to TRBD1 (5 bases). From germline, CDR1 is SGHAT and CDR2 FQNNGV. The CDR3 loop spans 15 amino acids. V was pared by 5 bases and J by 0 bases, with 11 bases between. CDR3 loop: CASSDRRYSGNTIYF. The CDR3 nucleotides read TGTGCCAGCAGCGACAGACGCTACTCTGGAAACACCATATATTTT.

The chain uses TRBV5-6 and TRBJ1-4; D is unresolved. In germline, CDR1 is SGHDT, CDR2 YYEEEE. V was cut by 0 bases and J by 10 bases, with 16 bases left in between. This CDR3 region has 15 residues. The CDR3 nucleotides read TGTGCCAGCAGCTTGGGCGGTGGAGGCGGTGGAAAACTGTTTTTT. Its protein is CASSLGGGGGGKLFF.

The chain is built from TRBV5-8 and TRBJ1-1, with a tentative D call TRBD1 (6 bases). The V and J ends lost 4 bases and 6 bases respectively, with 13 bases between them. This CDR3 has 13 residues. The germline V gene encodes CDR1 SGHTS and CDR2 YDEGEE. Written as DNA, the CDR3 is TGTGCCAGCAGCCTAGGGGGTTTCGCTGAAGCTTTCTTT. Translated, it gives CASSLGGFAEAFF.

The CDR3 bases are TGTGCCATCAGTGTATCCGGGCAGAACAATCAGCCCCAGCATTTT. As protein: CAISVSGQNNQPQHF. The V and J genes are TRBV10-3 and TRBJ1-5; no definite D call. The CDR3 sequence is 15 residues long. V was clipped by 4 bases and J by 3 bases, with 13 bases between them. The germline CDR1 and CDR2 sequences are ENHRY and SYGVKD.

The CDR3, as DNA: TGTGCCAGCACCCCAATAGTGGTGGGCACTGAAGCTTTCTTT. Translating it yields CASTPIVVGTEAFF. This sequence joins TRBV7-2 and TRBJ1-1; D uncertain. Germline CDR1 is SGHTA and CDR2 is FQGNSA. With 7 bases removed from V and 4 bases from J, the gap between germline ends came to 16 bases. The CDR3 covers 14 residues.